A selection of T cell receptor beta chains follows, all from one sample in a study of T cells in Graves' hyperthyroidism and ophthalmopathy. In TCRdb, the multiplex PCR reads were re-called with MiXCR into one record per CDR3 protein. The table lists approximately 520,000 distinct CDR3 sequences, less than 25% of them singletons. Sequenced material: blood. These receptors came from a man younger than 35 with Graves' hyperthyroidism. CDR3s include the opening cysteine and the closing phenylalanine or tryptophan. Each record gives: clone size, J gene, V gene, D gene, CDR3 protein, CDR3 DNA. The D gene is left open where the match is weak. Expanded clones get a size class; other rows say once, few or many, or leave the size out.

size: many
J: TRBJ1-5
V: TRBV28
D: NA
CDR3: CASSWGKGDQPQHF
DNA: TGTGCCAGCAGTTGGGGAAAGGGTGATCAGCCCCAGCATTTT

size: many
J: TRBJ1-2
V: TRBV2
D: NA
CDR3: CASNGASYGYTF
DNA: TGTGCCAGCAACGGAGCGAGCTATGGCTACACCTTC

size: many
J: TRBJ1-1
V: TRBV12-3/TRBV12-4
D: NA
CDR3: CASRFTGNTEAFF
DNA: TGTGCCAGCAGATTCACAGGAAACACTGAAGCTTTCTTT

size: many
J: TRBJ2-5
V: TRBV7-9
D: NA
CDR3: CASSSFPGADGETQYF
DNA: TGTGCCAGCAGCTCCTTCCCAGGGGCGGACGGGGAGACCCAGTACTTC

size: many
J: TRBJ1-5
V: TRBV6-4
D: TRBD1
CDR3: CASRGPGQGALSNQPQHF
DNA: TGTGCCAGCAGAGGACCGGGACAGGGGGCTTTAAGCAATCAGCCCCAGCATTTT

size: many
J: TRBJ2-5
V: TRBV28
D: TRBD1
CDR3: CASSFGTGGWETQYF
DNA: TGTGCCAGCAGTTTCGGGACAGGGGGTTGGGAGACCCAGTACTTC

size: many
J: TRBJ1-1
V: TRBV28
D: NA
CDR3: CASSPLGGGTEAFF
DNA: TGTGCCAGCAGTCCCCTGGGGGGGGGAACTGAAGCTTTCTTT

size: NA
J: TRBJ2-5
V: TRBV27
D: TRBD1
CDR3: CASSRRDRETQYF
DNA: TGTGCCAGCAGTCGCCGGGACAGAGAGACCCAGTACTTC

size: few
J: TRBJ1-5
V: TRBV27
D: NA
CDR3: CATERGGGNQPQHF
DNA: TGTGCCACCGAAAGGGGAGGGGGCAATCAGCCCCAGCATTTT

size: few
J: TRBJ2-5
V: TRBV27
D: TRBD1
CDR3: CASSQGTAIQQETQYF
DNA: TGTGCCAGCAGTCAAGGGACAGCGATCCAACAAGAGACCCAGTACTTC

size: many
J: TRBJ2-5
V: TRBV6-1
D: NA
CDR3: CASSPLTGPETQYF
DNA: TGTGCCAGCAGTCCCCTGACAGGTCCGGAGACCCAGTACTTC

size: NA
J: TRBJ2-5
V: TRBV12-3/TRBV12-4
D: TRBD1
CDR3: CASGTGGPQETQYF
DNA: TGTGCCAGCGGGACAGGGGGCCCCCAAGAGACCCAGTACTTC

size: NA
J: TRBJ1-3
V: TRBV30
D: NA
CDR3: CAWSVGVSGNTIYF
DNA: TGTGCCTGGAGTGTAGGAGTATCTGGAAACACCATATATTTT

size: NA
J: TRBJ2-7
V: TRBV29-1
D: TRBD1
CDR3: CSVGGGRGSYEQYF
DNA: TGCAGCGTTGGAGGGGGCAGGGGGTCCTACGAGCAGTACTTC

size: many
J: TRBJ2-7
V: TRBV20-1
D: NA
CDR3: CSAGGAGASYEQYF
DNA: TGCAGTGCTGGGGGGGCGGGGGCCTCCTACGAGCAGTACTTC

size: NA
J: TRBJ2-4
V: TRBV4-1
D: TRBD2
CDR3: CASSQGLAGEAKNIQYF
DNA: TGCGCCAGCAGCCAAGGACTAGCGGGGGAAGCCAAAAACATTCAGTACTTC

size: many
J: TRBJ1-5
V: TRBV28
D: TRBD1
CDR3: CASSLGTGNNKPQHF
DNA: TGTGCCAGCAGTTTAGGGACAGGGAATAACAAGCCCCAGCATTTT

size: NA
J: TRBJ2-2
V: TRBV19
D: NA
CDR3: CASSIGAAGELFF
DNA: TGTGCCAGTAGTATAGGTGCGGCCGGGGAGCTGTTTTTT

size: many
J: TRBJ2-2
V: TRBV2
D: NA
CDR3: CASSEDLQQTGELFF
DNA: TGTGCCAGCAGTGAAGACTTACAGCAAACCGGGGAGCTGTTTTTT

size: few
J: TRBJ2-7
V: TRBV12-3/TRBV12-4
D: TRBD2
CDR3: CASSSFSVGGVDYEQYF
DNA: TGTGCCAGCAGTTCGTTCTCCGTTGGGGGGGTAGATTACGAGCAGTACTTC

size: few
J: TRBJ2-7
V: TRBV12-3/TRBV12-4
D: NA
CDR3: CASSRDPSSSYEQYF
DNA: TGTGCCAGCAGCAGGGACCCTTCAAGCTCCTACGAGCAGTACTTC

size: many
J: TRBJ2-7
V: TRBV19
D: NA
CDR3: CASSVGTPSDEQYF
DNA: TGTGCCAGTAGTGTTGGGACTCCATCCGACGAGCAGTACTTC

size: many
J: TRBJ1-2
V: TRBV6-1
D: NA
CDR3: CASSEGGTVETF
DNA: TGTGCCAGCAGTGAAGGGGGAACAGTAGAAACCTTC

size: NA
J: TRBJ2-2
V: TRBV7-8
D: TRBD2
CDR3: CASSLLAGGPAGELFF
DNA: TGTGCCAGCAGCTTACTAGCGGGGGGTCCTGCCGGGGAGCTGTTTTTT

size: many
J: TRBJ1-5
V: TRBV6-1
D: NA
CDR3: CASSEAAGNQPQHF
DNA: TGTGCCAGCAGTGAAGCGGCAGGTAATCAGCCCCAGCATTTT

size: many
J: TRBJ1-2
V: TRBV27
D: NA
CDR3: CASRAGRFYGYTF
DNA: TGTGCCAGTAGGGCAGGGAGGTTTTATGGCTACACCTTC

size: many
J: TRBJ2-7
V: TRBV11-2
D: NA
CDR3: CASTQSTVSYEQYF
DNA: TGTGCCAGCACCCAAAGTACTGTTTCCTACGAGCAGTACTTC

size: many
J: TRBJ2-5
V: TRBV5-1
D: NA
CDR3: CASSSYLGGGQETQYF
DNA: TGCGCCAGCAGCTCCTATTTGGGAGGGGGACAAGAGACCCAGTACTTC

size: many
J: TRBJ1-5
V: TRBV2
D: NA
CDR3: CASSRKQGSNQPQHF
DNA: TGTGCCAGCTCAAGGAAACAGGGAAGCAATCAGCCCCAGCATTTT

size: many
J: TRBJ1-2
V: TRBV6-1
D: NA
CDR3: CATLRGGRNYGYTF
DNA: TGTGCCACCCTTCGAGGTGGGCGCAACTATGGCTACACCTTC